This T cell receptor (beta chain) is drawn from a study of response to subunit inactivated influenza vaccine. Germline-derived CDR1 and CDR2 are SEHNR and FQNEAQ (reference sequence). The V end lost 4 bases, the J end lost 10 bases, and 17 bases lay between the germline ends. This CDR3 has 15 residues. On this clonotype: Its antigen is unknown.

Study outcomes and limitations: T cells newly recruited by each seasonal influenza vaccination are few, the authors suggested.

TCRdb called the RT-PCR reads again in MiXCR, with one record for every CDR3 protein. The table lists approximately 290,000 distinct CDR3 sequences, around 20% of them singletons, with about a tenth in the top ten. The sample was PBMCs from blood, taken 21 months after vaccination. This chain joins TRBV7-9 and TRBJ1-6; D is unresolved. The sequence came from a man aged 50-75 years who received an inactivated influenza vaccine. This CDR3 reads CASSSLPGEDSPLHF. CDR3 DNA sequence: TGTGCCAGCAGCTCCCTCCCGGGCGAAGACTCACCCCTCCACTTT.